A single sample gave rise to the 24 T cell receptor beta chains below, sequenced in a study of blood T cells in healthy people across ages. Alongside a J-beta primer mix, a sample-barcoded 5' primer served in a second PCR lasting roughly 7 to 12 cycles. Each CDR3 protein gets one entry after TCRdb re-called the 5' RACE reads with MiXCR. The data hold 1,500,000 or so distinct CDR3 sequences, with 59% observed a single time. Sequencing was carried out using blood. Receptor source: a man between 18 and 29 years old in good health.

The chain recombines TRBV7-2 with TRBJ2-4; D perhaps matches TRBD1 (6 bases). This CDR3 is 18 amino acids long. Trimming left V 5 bases short and J 0 bases short, with 20 bases between. The germline CDR1 and CDR2 sequences are SGHTA and FQGNSA. CDR3 nucleotide sequence: TGTGCCAGCAGCCGGGCCAGGGGAGAGTCCGGAGCCAAAAACATTCAGTACTTC. This encodes CASSRARGESGAKNIQYF.

This chain connects TRBV29-1 to TRBJ2-5, with D possibly being TRBD2 (5 bases). Trimming took 4 bases from V and 7 from J, leaving 16 bases between them. Germline loops: CDR1 SQVTM, CDR2 ANQGSEA. The CDR3 length is 13 residues. This chain's CDR3 is CSVVAPRDGTQYF. The DNA of the CDR3 is TGCAGCGTTGTGGCTCCTCGGGATGGGACCCAGTACTTC.

This clonotype occurred a few times. The J gene is TRBJ1-2, the V gene TRBV20-1; 7 bases map to TRBD1. V gave up 3 bases and J gave up 4 bases; unmatched junction bases: 8. Germline loops: CDR1 DFQATT, CDR2 SNEGSKA (reference sequence). The CDR3 extends over 14 amino acids. The CDR3 DNA is TGCAGTGCTAGCCCTGACAGGGTTGGCTATGGCTACACCTTC. This encodes CSASPDRVGYGYTF.

The chain employs TRBV4-1 and TRBJ1-5, with D perhaps matching TRBD1 (5 bases). Trimming removed 0 bases from V and 0 bases from J, with 15 bases in between. Looked up from germline, CDR1 is MGHRA and CDR2 is YSYEKL. This CDR3 has 18 residues. As DNA, the CDR3 is TGCGCCAGCAGCCAAGATCAAGGGGCAATCTATAGCAATCAGCCCCAGCATTTT. This encodes CASSQDQGAIYSNQPQHF.

This clonotype showed up just a few times. The rearrangement uses TRBV4-1 and TRBJ2-5; 13 nucleotides align to TRBD2. Germline-derived CDR1 and CDR2 are MGHRA and YSYEKL. J gave up 0 bases and V 3 bases, and 1 base lay outside the gene matches. The CDR3 consists of 16 residues. The CDR3 nucleotides read TGCGCCAGCAGCCAGGGGACTAGCGGGGACCAAGAGACCCAGTACTTC. Translated, it gives CASSQGTSGDQETQYF.

This chain links TRBV20-1 with TRBJ1-5, with D perhaps matching TRBD1 (6 bases). This CDR3 has 15 amino acids. Germline V gene data show CDR1 as DFQATT and CDR2 as SNEGSKA (reference sequence). Trimming removed 6 bases at V and 0 bases at J, with 15 bases between. In nucleotides, the CDR3 is TGCAGTGCCACCCCCGGGGGCTATAGCAATCAGCCCCAGCATTTT. It yields the protein CSATPGGYSNQPQHF.

This chain joins TRBV19 and TRBJ2-7; 7 nucleotides match TRBD1. V shed 9 bases, J shed 2 bases, and the junction held 4 bases outside the gene matches. The germline gives CDR1 LNHDA, CDR2 SQIVND (reference sequence). The CDR3 contains 12 residues. DNA for the CDR3: TGTGCCAGGTGGGACAGAACCTACGAGCAGTACTTC. Protein: CARWDRTYEQYF.

This clonotype came up a few times. This chain uses TRBV6-5 with TRBJ2-3; no firm D call. The germline V and J ends were trimmed by 2 bases and 2 bases, with 5 bases remaining between them. The CDR3 has 13 residues. Germline V gene lookup returns CDR1 MNHEY and CDR2 SVGAGI. The DNA for the CDR3 is TGTGCCAGCAGTTACAGGGTCACAGATACGCAGTATTTT. Translating gives CASSYRVTDTQYF.

The J gene is TRBJ2-3, the V gene TRBV4-2; 12 positions match TRBD2. V lost 1 base to trimming and J lost 5 bases; unmatched junction nucleotides: 4. From germline, CDR1 is LGHNA and CDR2 YNFKEQ. The CDR3 covers 16 residues. CDR3 nucleotide sequence: TGTGCCAGCAGCCAAGGACTAGCGGGGGTAATAGATACGCAGTATTTT. Translation: CASSQGLAGVIDTQYF.

This clonotype has only one observation. The chain combines TRBV20-1 with TRBJ2-1; D remains ambiguous. Per the germline V gene, CDR1 is DFQATT and CDR2 is SNEGSKA (reference sequence). The V end was cut by 4 bases, the J end by 7 bases, with 14 bases between. The CDR3 has 13 amino acids. The CDR3 region is CSATLRADNEQFF. The CDR3, as DNA: TGCAGTGCTACCCTTCGGGCAGATAATGAGCAGTTCTTC.

This clonotype was counted a few times. This chain joins TRBV7-2 and TRBJ2-7, with 9 bases lining up with TRBD2. This CDR3 has 14 amino acids. The V and J ends lost 5 bases and 1 base, in that order; junction bases with no gene match: 3. Germline CDR1 and CDR2: SGHTA and FQGNSA. The CDR3 is CASSSGRISYEQYF. The CDR3 bases are TGTGCCAGCAGCAGCGGGAGGATATCCTACGAGCAGTACTTC.

This clonotype came up a few times. The V call is TRBV12-3 or TRBV12-4, the J call TRBJ2-5, with 9 nucleotides matching TRBD1. With 4 bases clipped from V and 3 bases from J, the junction kept 3 bases outside the gene matches. The CDR3 extends over 14 amino acids. The CDR3 DNA is TGTGCCAGCAGTTCGAGGACAGGGGAAGAGACCCAGTACTTC. Translation: CASSSRTGEETQYF.

This clonotype was seen more than once but under ten times. The chain has TRBV6-2 or TRBV6-3 and TRBJ2-7; the D gene is possibly TRBD2 (6 bases). CDR3 size: 16 residues. V was cut by 5 bases and J by 5 bases, with 22 bases left in between. The germline V gene encodes CDR1 MNHEY and CDR2 SVGEGT. The CDR3 nucleotides read TGTGCCAGCAGTCCCGGAAGGACTACCTCAAACAACGAGCAGTACTTC. It specifies CASSPGRTTSNNEQYF.

The table lists this clonotype with a few counts. V and J are TRBV29-1 and TRBJ2-3, with D perhaps matching TRBD1 or TRBD2 (6 bases each). Trimming stripped 4 bases from V and 0 bases from J, with 11 bases between. This CDR3 has 14 amino acids. CDR1 and CDR2 (germline): SQVTM, ANQGSEA. The CDR3 coding sequence is TGCAGCGTTGGTCCGGGGGCCAGCACAGATACGCAGTATTTT. This gives the protein CSVGPGASTDTQYF.

The CDR3 coding sequence is TGTGCCAGCAGCTCGGGGGGGACTACTTGGACAGATACGCAGTATTTT. This codes for CASSSGGTTWTDTQYF. This chain joins TRBV7-2 and TRBJ2-3; 8 nucleotides line up with TRBD2. The CDR3 consists of 16 residues. CDR1 is SGHTA and CDR2 is FQGNSA in the germline V gene. Germline trimming cut 4 bases from V and 3 bases from J; bases unmatched to any gene: 9.

The chain uses TRBV4-2 and TRBJ1-1; a possible D gene is TRBD1 (6 bases). Per germline, CDR1 LGHNA and CDR2 YNFKEQ. CDR3 length: 15 amino acids. With 3 bases removed from V and 0 bases from J, the gap between germline ends came to 11 bases. The CDR3 spells CASSHGGPMNTEAFF. CDR3 DNA sequence: TGTGCCAGCAGCCATGGGGGCCCCATGAACACTGAAGCTTTCTTT.

The chain is built from TRBV20-1 and TRBJ2-2; D perhaps matches TRBD1 (7 bases). Trimming removed 6 bases at V and 3 bases at J, with 17 bases between. CDR1 and CDR2 from the germline V gene are DFQATT and SNEGSKA (reference sequence). There are 15 residues in the CDR3. The DNA of the CDR3 is TGCAGTGCGCCTCAGAGCAGGGGGGACACCGGGGAGCTGTTTTTT. Translation gives CSAPQSRGDTGELFF.

The rearrangement links TRBV20-1 to TRBJ2-2, with D unresolved. Between the trimmed V and J ends, which lost 4 bases and 8 bases, there was a span of 11 bases. Germline V gene sequence: CDR1 DFQATT, CDR2 SNEGSKA (reference sequence). This CDR3 is 12 amino acids long. CDR3 protein: CSANSGTGELFF. The CDR3 DNA reads TGCAGTGCTAACTCGGGCACGGGGGAGCTGTTTTTT.

This clonotype has a handful of counts. The chain joins TRBV6-6 to TRBJ2-1; D is undetermined. CDR3 length: 12 amino acids. Per the germline V gene, CDR1 is MNHNY and CDR2 is SVGAGI (reference sequence). Trimming pared 7 bases from V and 8 bases from J, leaving 12 bases between. The CDR3 is CASTSGPYEQFF. The CDR3, as DNA: TGTGCCAGCACCTCGGGTCCTTATGAGCAGTTCTTC.

The rearrangement uses TRBV7-2 and TRBJ2-3, with D tentatively TRBD1 (6 bases). The germline V gene encodes CDR1 SGHTA and CDR2 FQGNSA. V was clipped by 0 bases and J by 6 bases, with 16 bases between them. This CDR3 contains 16 residues. The CDR3 sequence is CASSLAGGGTGDTQYF. CDR3 nucleotide sequence: TGTGCCAGCAGCTTAGCTGGGGGCGGCACGGGGGATACGCAGTATTTT.

This clonotype was observed a few times. This chain links TRBV5-1 with TRBJ2-5; 8 nucleotides line up with TRBD2. Trimming took 0 bases from V and 4 from J; bases not matched to a gene: 11. The CDR3 has 17 residues. Germline V gene lookup returns CDR1 SGHRS and CDR2 YFSETQ. CDR3 sequence: CASSLGNPLAGLETQYF. In nucleotides, the CDR3 is TGCGCCAGCAGCTTGGGAAACCCCTTAGCGGGGTTAGAGACCCAGTACTTC.

The CDR3 is CASSFGVRARSPQHF. In DNA, the CDR3 is TGTGCCAGCAGTTTTGGGGTTCGGGCCCGATCGCCCCAGCATTTT. The chain has TRBV12-3 or TRBV12-4 and TRBJ1-5; D is undetermined. This CDR3 region has 15 residues. The V end lost 3 bases, the J end lost 9 bases, and 18 bases lay between the germline ends.

V usage is TRBV9 and J usage is TRBJ2-5; D gene uncertain. The J call may be faulty, since TRBJ2-7 better matches the DNA end. The CDR3 is made up of 14 amino acids. In germline, CDR1 is SGDLS, CDR2 YYNGEE. The CDR3: CASSPTQTYYEQYF. DNA of the CDR3: TGTGCCAGCAGCCCGACTCAAACCTACTACGAGCAGTACTTC.

This clonotype showed up many times. The chain recombines TRBV20-1 with TRBJ2-7; 9 positions agree with TRBD1. CDR3 length: 16 residues. Trimming cost V 3 bases and J 0 bases; bases outside gene matches: 9. Per germline, CDR1 DFQATT and CDR2 SNEGSKA (reference sequence). Written as DNA, the CDR3 is TGCAGTGCTAGGGGGACAGGGACCGACAGCTCCTACGAGCAGTACTTC. Its translation is CSARGTGTDSSYEQYF.